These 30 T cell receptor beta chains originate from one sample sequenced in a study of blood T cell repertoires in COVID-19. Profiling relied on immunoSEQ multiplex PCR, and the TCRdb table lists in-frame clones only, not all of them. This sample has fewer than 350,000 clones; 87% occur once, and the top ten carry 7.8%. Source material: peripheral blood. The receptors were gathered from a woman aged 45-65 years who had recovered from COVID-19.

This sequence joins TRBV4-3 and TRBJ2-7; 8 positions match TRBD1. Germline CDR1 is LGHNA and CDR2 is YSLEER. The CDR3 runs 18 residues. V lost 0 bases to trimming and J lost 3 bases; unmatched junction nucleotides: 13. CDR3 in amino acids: CASSQEGGRGPTNYEQYF. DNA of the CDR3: TGCGCCAGCAGCCAAGAGGGGGGCAGGGGGCCTACGAACTACGAGCAGTACTTC.

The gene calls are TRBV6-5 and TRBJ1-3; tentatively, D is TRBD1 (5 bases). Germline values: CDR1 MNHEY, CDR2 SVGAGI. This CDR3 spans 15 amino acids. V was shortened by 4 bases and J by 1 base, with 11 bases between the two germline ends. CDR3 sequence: CASSSPHRSGNTIYF. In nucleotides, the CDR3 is TGTGCCAGCAGTTCGCCCCACAGGTCTGGAAACACCATATATTTT.

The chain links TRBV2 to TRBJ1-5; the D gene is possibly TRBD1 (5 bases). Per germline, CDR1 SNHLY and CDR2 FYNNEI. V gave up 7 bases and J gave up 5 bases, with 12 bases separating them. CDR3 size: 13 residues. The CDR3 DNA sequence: TGTGCCAGCACGGGGGATGGGGATCAGCCCCAGCATTTT. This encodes CASTGDGDQPQHF.

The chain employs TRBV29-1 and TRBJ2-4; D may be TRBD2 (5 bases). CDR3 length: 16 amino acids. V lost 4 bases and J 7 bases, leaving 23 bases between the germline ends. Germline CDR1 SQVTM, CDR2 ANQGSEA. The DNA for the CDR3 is TGCAGCGTTGCCGGAACCTCTGAGTATTCGGGGAACATTCAGTACTTC. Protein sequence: CSVAGTSEYSGNIQYF.

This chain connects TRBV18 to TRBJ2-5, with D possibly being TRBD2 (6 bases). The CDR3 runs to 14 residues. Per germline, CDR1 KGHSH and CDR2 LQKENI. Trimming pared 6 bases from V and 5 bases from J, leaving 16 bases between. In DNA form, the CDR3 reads TGTGCCAGCTCCCTCCAACGGGAGCACGAGACCCAGTACTTC. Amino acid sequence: CASSLQREHETQYF.

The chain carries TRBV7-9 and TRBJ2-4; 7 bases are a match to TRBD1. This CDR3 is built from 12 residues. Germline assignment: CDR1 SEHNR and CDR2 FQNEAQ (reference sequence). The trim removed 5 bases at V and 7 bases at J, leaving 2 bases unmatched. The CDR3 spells CASSDRENIQYF. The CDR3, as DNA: TGTGCCAGCAGCGACAGGGAGAACATTCAGTACTTC. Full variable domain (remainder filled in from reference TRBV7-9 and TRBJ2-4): DTGVSQNPRHKITKRGQNVTFRCDPISEHNRLYWYRQTLGQGPEFLTYFQNEAQLEKSRLLSDRFSAERPKGSFSTLEIQRTEQGDSAMYLCASSDRENIQYFGAGTRLSVL.

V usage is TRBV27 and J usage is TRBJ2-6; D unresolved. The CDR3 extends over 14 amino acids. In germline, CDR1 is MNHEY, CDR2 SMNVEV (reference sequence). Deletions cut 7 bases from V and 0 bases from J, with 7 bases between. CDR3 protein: CASTSGSGANVLTF. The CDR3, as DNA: TGTGCCAGCACTTCCGGCTCTGGGGCCAACGTCCTGACTTTC.

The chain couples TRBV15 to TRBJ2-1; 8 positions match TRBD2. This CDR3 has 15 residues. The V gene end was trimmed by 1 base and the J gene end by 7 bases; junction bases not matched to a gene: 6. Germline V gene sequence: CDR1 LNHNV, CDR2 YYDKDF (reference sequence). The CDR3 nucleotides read TGTGCCACCAGCAGAGGACGGGGGGGAAAGAATGAGCAGTTCTTC. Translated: CATSRGRGGKNEQFF. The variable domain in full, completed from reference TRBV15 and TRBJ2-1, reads DAMVIQNPRYQVTQFGKPVTLSCSQTLNHNVMYWYQQKSSQAPKLLFHYYDKDFNNEADTPDNFQSRRPNTSFCFLDIRSPGLGDTAMYLCATSRGRGGKNEQFFGPGTRLTVL.

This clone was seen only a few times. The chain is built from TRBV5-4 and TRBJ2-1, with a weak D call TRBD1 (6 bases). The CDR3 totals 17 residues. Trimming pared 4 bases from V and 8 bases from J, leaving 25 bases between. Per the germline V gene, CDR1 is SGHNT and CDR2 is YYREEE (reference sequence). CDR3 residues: CASSGRGAGALRDEQFF. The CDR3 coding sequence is TGTGCCAGCAGCGGACGGGGCGCAGGGGCTCTTAGGGATGAGCAGTTCTTC.

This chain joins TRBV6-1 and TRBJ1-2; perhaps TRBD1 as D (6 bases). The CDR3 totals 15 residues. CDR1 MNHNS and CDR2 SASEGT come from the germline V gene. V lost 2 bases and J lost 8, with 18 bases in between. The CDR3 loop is CASSESYRDFLGYTF. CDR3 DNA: TGTGCCAGCAGTGAAAGTTACAGGGATTTCTTAGGCTACACCTTC.

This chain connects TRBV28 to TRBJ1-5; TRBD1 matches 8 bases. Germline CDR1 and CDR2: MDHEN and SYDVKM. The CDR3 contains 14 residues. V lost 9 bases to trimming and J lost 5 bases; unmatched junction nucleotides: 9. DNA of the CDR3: TGTGCCAGTAGAAATCAGGGGGCGGATCAGCCCCAGCATTTT. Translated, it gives CASRNQGADQPQHF.

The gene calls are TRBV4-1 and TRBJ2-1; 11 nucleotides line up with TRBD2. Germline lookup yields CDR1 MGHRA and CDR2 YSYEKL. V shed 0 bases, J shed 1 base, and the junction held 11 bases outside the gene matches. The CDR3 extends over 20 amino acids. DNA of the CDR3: TGCGCCAGCAGCCAAGAGGCCCGGGGTAGCGGGGGGGTTTCCTACAATGAGCAGTTCTTC. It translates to CASSQEARGSGGVSYNEQFF.

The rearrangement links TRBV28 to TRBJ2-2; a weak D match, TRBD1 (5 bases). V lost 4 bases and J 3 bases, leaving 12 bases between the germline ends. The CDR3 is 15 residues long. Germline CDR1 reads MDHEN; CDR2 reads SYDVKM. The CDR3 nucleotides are TGTGCCAGCAGTTCTCCCAGCAGGGACACCGGGGAGCTGTTTTTT. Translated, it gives CASSSPSRDTGELFF.

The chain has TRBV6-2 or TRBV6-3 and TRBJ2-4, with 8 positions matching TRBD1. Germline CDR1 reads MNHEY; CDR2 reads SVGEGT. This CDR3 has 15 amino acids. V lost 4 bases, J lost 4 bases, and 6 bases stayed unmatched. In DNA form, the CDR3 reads TGTGCCAGCAGTTCAGGGGGCGCTGGGAAAAACATTCAGTACTTC. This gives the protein CASSSGGAGKNIQYF.

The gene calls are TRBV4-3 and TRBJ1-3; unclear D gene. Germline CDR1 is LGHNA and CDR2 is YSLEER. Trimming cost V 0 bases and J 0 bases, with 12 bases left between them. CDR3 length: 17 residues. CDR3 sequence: CASSQDLAGFSGNTIYF. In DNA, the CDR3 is TGCGCCAGCAGCCAAGATCTAGCGGGTTTCTCTGGAAACACCATATATTTT.

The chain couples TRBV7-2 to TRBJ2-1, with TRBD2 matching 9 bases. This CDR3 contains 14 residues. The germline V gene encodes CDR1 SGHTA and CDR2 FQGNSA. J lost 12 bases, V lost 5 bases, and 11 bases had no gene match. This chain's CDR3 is CASSLGTSPAVQFF. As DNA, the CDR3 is TGTGCCAGCAGCCTCGGGACTAGCCCTGCGGTGCAGTTCTTC.

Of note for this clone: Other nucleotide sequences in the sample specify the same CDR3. CDR3 in DNA: TGTGCCAGCAGGCGACAGGGGAACACTGAAGCTTTCTTT. Residues: CASRRQGNTEAFF. The rearrangement joins TRBV6-5 to TRBJ1-1; 7 positions match TRBD1. The CDR3 covers 13 residues. Per the germline V gene, CDR1 is MNHEY and CDR2 is SVGAGI. Trimming cost V 6 bases and J 1 base; bases outside gene matches: 2.

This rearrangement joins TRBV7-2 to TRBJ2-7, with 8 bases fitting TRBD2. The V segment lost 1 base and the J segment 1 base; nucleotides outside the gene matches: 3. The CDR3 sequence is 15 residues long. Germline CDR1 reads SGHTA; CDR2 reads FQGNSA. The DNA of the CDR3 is TGTGCCAGCAGCTTAGGCGGGGGGACATCCTACGAGCAGTACTTC. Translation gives CASSLGGGTSYEQYF.

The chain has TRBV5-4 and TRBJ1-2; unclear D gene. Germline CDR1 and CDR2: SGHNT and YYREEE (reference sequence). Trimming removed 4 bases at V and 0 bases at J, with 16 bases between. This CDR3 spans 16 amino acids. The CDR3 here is CASSTPVQRPNYGYTF. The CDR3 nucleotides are TGTGCCAGCAGCACCCCAGTCCAGAGGCCTAACTATGGCTACACCTTC.

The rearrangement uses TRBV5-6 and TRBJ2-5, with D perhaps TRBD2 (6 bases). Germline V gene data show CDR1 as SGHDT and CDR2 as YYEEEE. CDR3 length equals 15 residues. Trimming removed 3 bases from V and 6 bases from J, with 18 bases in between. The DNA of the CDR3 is TGTGCCAGCAGCTCGGGACTCAAGTCTCGAAAGACCCAGTACTTC. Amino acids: CASSSGLKSRKTQYF.

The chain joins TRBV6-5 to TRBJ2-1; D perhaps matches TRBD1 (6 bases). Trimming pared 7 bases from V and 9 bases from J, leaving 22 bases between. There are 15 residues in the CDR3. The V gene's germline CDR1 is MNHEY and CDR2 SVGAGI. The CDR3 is CASTGQGNRVSEQFF. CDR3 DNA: TGTGCCAGCACGGGGCAGGGGAACCGCGTCAGTGAGCAGTTCTTC.

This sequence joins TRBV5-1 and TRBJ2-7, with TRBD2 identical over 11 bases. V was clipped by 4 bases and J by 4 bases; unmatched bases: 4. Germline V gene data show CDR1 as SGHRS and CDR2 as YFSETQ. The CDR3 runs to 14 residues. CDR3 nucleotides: TGCGCCAGCAGCCCGACTAGCGGGGCATACGAGCAGTACTTC. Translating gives CASSPTSGAYEQYF.

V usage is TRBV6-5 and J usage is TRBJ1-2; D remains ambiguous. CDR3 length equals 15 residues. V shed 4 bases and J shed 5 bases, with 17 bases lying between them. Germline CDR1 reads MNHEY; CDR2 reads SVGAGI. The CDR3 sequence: CASSSTRGGFYGYTF. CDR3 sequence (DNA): TGTGCCAGCAGTTCCACCCGGGGTGGCTTTTATGGCTACACCTTC.

The CDR3 DNA follows: TGTGCCAGCAGCTTGGTAGGGGGCTATGGCTACACCTTC. Its translation: CASSLVGGYGYTF. The chain is built from TRBV5-6 and TRBJ1-2, with D maybe TRBD1 (6 bases). The CDR3 runs to 13 residues. V lost 0 bases and J lost 4, with 7 bases in between. Germline V gene lookup returns CDR1 SGHDT and CDR2 YYEEEE. The full variable domain, with the rest looked up from reference TRBV5-6 and TRBJ1-2, is DAGVTQSPTHLIKTRGQQVTLRCSPKSGHDTVSWYQQALGQGPQFIFQYYEEEERQRGNFPDRFSGHQFPNYSSELNVNALLLGDSALYLCASSLVGGYGYTFGSGTRLTVV.

The CDR3 loop is CASSYHTASYEQYF. The CDR3 DNA reads TGTGCCAGCAGTTACCACACCGCCAGCTACGAGCAGTACTTC. The chain links TRBV6-2 or TRBV6-3 to TRBJ2-7; D is uncertain. CDR1 MNHEY and CDR2 SVGEGT come from the germline V gene. The CDR3 sequence is 14 residues long. The V end lost 2 bases, the J end lost 3 bases, and 11 bases lay between the germline ends.

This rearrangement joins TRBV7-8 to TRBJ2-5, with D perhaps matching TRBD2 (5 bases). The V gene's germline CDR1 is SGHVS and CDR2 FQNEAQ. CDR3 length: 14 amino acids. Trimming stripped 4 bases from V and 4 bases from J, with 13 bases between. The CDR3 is CASSSGVGRETQYF. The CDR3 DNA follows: TGTGCCAGCAGCTCAGGTGTGGGGAGAGAGACCCAGTACTTC.

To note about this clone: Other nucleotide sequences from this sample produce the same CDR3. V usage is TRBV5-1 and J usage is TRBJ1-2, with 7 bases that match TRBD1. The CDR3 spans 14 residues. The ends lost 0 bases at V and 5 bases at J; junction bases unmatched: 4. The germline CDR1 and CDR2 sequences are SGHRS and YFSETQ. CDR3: CASSLGQGNYGYTF. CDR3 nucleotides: TGCGCCAGCAGCTTGGGACAGGGCAATTATGGCTACACCTTC. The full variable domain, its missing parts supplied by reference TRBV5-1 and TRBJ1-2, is KAGVTQTPRYLIKTRGQQVTLSCSPISGHRSVSWYQQTPGQGLQFLFEYFSETQRNKGNFPGRFSGRQFSNSRSEMNVSTLELGDSALYLCASSLGQGNYGYTFGSGTRLTVV.

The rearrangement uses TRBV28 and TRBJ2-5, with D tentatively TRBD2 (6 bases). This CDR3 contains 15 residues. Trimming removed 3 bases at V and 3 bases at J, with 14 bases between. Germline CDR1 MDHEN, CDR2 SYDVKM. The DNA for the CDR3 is TGTGCCAGCAGTTTTGGGGCTAGCGCCGAAGAGACCCAGTACTTC. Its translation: CASSFGASAEETQYF.

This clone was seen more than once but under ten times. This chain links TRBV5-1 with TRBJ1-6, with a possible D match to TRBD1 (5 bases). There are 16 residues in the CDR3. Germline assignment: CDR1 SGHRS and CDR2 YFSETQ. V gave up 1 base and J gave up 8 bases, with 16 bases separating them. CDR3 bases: TGCGCCAGCAGCTTGCTGGGGCCGCTCGTTGATTCACCCCTCCACTTT. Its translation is CASSLLGPLVDSPLHF.

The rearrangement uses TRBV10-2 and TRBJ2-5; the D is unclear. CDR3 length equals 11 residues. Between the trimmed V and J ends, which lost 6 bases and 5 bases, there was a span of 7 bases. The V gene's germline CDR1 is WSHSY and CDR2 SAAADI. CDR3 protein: CASSPQETQYF. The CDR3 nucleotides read TGCGCCAGCAGCCCCCAGGAGACCCAGTACTTC.